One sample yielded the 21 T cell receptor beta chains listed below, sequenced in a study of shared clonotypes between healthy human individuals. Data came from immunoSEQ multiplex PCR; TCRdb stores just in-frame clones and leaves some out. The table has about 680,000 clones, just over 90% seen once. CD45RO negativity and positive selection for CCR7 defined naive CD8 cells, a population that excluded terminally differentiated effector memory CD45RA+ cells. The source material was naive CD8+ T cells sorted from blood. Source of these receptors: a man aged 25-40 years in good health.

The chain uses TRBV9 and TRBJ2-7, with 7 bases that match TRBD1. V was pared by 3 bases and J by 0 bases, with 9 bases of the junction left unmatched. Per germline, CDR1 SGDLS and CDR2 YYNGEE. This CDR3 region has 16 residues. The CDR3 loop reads CASSAAGTAYSYEQYF. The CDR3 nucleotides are TGTGCCAGCAGCGCGGCCGGGACAGCGTACTCCTACGAGCAGTACTTC.

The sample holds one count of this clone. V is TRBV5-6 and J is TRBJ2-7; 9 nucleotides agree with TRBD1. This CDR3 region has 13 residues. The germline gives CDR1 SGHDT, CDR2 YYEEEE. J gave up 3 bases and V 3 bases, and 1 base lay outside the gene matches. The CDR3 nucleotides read TGTGCCAGCAGCTCGGACAGGGGCTACGAGCAGTACTTC. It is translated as CASSSDRGYEQYF.

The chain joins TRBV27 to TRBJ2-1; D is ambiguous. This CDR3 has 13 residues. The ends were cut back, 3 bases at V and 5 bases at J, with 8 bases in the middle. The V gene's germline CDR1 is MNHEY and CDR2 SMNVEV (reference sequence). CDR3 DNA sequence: TGTGCCAGCAGTTTGACCGGAAACAATGAGCAGTTCTTC. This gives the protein CASSLTGNNEQFF.

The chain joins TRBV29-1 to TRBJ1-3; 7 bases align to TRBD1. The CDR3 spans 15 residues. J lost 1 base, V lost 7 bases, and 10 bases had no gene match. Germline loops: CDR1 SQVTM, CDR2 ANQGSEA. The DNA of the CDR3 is TGCAGCGCTGGGACAGCGGTGGGTTCTGGAAACACCATATATTTT. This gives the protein CSAGTAVGSGNTIYF.

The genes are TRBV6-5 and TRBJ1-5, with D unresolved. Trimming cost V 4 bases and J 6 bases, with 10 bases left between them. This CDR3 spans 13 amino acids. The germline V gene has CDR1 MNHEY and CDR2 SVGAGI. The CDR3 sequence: CASSSGSGQPQHF. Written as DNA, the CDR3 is TGTGCCAGCAGTTCCGGATCCGGTCAGCCCCAGCATTTT.

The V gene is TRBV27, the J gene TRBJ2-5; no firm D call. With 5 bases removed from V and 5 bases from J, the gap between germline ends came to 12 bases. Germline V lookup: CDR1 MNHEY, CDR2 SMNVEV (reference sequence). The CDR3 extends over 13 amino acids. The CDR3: CASSPSGWETQYF. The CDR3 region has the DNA TGTGCCAGCAGTCCCTCCGGCTGGGAGACCCAGTACTTC.

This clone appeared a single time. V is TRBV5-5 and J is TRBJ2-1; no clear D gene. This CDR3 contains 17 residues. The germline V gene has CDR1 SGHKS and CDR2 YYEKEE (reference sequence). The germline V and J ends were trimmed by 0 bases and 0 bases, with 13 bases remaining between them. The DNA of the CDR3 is TGTGCCAGCAGCTTGGAAGTAGCACTCAGCTCCTACAATGAGCAGTTCTTC. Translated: CASSLEVALSSYNEQFF.

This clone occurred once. This chain's CDR3 is CASSQPGQASYEQYF. CDR3 coding DNA: TGCGCCAGCAGCCAACCGGGACAGGCATCCTACGAGCAGTACTTC. The rearrangement uses TRBV4-1 and TRBJ2-7; the match to TRBD1 covers 8 bases. The ends lost 2 bases at V and 1 base at J; junction bases unmatched: 4. CDR1 is MGHRA, CDR2 YSYEKL, per germline. CDR3 length: 15 amino acids.

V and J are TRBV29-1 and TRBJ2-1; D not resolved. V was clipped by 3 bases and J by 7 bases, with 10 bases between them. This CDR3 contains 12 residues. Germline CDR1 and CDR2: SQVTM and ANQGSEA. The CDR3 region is CSVESRANEQFF. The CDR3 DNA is TGCAGCGTTGAGTCACGGGCGAATGAGCAGTTCTTC.

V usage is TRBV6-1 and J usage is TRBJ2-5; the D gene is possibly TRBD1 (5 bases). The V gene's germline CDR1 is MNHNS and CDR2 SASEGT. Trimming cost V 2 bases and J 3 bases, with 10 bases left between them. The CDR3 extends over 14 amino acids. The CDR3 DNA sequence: TGTGCCAGCAGTGAACTGGTCAGGGAAGAGACCCAGTACTTC. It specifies CASSELVREETQYF.

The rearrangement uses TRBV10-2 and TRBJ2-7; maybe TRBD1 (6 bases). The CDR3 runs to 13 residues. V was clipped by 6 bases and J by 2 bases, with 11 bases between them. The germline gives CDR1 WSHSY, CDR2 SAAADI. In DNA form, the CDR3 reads TGCGCCAGCAGCAACAGGGATCCCTACGAGCAGTACTTC. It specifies CASSNRDPYEQYF.

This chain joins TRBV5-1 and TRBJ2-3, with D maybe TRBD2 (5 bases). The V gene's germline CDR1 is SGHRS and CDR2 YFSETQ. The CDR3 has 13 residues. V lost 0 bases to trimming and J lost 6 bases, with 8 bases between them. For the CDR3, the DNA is TGCGCCAGCAGCTTGGTACGAGGGGATACGCAGTATTTT. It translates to CASSLVRGDTQYF.

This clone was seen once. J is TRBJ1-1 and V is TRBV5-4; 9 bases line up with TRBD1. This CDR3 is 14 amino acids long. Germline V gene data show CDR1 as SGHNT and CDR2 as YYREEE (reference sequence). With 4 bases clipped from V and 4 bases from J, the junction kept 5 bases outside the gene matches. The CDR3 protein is CASSEGQGVTEAFF. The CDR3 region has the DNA TGTGCCAGCAGCGAGGGACAGGGCGTCACTGAAGCTTTCTTT.

CDR3 sequence (DNA): TGTGCCAGTAGTATGGGACGGAATGAGCAGTTCTTC. Translation gives CASSMGRNEQFF. The J gene is TRBJ2-1, the V gene TRBV19; tentatively, D is TRBD1 or TRBD2 (5 bases each). The germline V and J ends were trimmed by 3 bases and 7 bases, with 7 bases remaining between them. This CDR3 spans 12 amino acids. From germline, CDR1 is LNHDA and CDR2 SQIVND (reference sequence).

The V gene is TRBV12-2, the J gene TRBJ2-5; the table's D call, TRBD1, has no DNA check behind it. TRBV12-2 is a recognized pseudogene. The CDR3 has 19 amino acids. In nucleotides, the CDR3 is TGTGCAAGTCGCTTAGTACCAGTCCTACAGGGTCGGGAAAGTAAGACCCAGTACTTC. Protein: CASRLVPVLQGRESKTQYF.

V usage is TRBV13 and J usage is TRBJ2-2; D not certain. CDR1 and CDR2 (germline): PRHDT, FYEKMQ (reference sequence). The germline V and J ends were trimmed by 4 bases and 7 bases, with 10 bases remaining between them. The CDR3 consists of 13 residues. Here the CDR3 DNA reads TGTGCCAGCAGCTCGTGGAGTGACGGGGAGCTGTTTTTT. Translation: CASSSWSDGELFF.

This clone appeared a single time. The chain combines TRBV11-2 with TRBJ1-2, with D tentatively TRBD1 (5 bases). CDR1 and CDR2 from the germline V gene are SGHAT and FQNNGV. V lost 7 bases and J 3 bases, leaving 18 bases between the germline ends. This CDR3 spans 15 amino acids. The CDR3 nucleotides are TGTGCCAGCACCGCCAGCCCCTCGGGGGACTATGGCTACACCTTC. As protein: CASTASPSGDYGYTF.

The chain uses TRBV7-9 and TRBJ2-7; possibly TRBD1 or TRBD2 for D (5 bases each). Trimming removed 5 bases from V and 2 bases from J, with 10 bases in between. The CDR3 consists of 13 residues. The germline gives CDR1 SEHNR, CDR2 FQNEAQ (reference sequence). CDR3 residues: CASSEQGAYEQYF. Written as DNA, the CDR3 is TGTGCCAGCAGCGAGCAGGGAGCCTACGAGCAGTACTTC.

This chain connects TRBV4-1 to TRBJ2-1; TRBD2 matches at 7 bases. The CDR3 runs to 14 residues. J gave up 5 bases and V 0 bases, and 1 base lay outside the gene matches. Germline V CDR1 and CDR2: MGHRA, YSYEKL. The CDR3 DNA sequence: TGCGCCAGCAGCCAAGAAAGCGGGAACAATGAGCAGTTCTTC. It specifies CASSQESGNNEQFF.

The CDR3 region has the DNA TGTGCCAGCACCCCCGACAGTCCAGAAGAGACCCAGTACTTC. Its translation is CASTPDSPEETQYF. The V gene is TRBV25-1, the J gene TRBJ2-5, with D possibly TRBD1 on 5 matching bases. Trimming removed 7 bases at V and 3 bases at J, with 15 bases between. Germline CDR1 MGHDK, CDR2 SYGVNS. CDR3 length equals 14 residues.

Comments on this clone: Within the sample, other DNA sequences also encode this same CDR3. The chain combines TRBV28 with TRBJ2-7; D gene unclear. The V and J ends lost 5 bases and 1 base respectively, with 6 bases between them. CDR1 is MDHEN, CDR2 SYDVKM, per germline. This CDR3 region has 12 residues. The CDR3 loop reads CASSPQSYEQYF. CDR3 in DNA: TGTGCCAGCAGTCCGCAATCCTACGAGCAGTACTTC.